The source of this TCR beta chain is a study of T cell responses to AZD1222 COVID-19 vaccine (dated by TCRdb to the early 2020s). With respect to the entire study: AZD1222 recipients whose second dose came at about 4 weeks and those whose second dose came at about 12 weeks were combined into one group, since spike-specific TCR depth and breadth did not differ between the two schedules. A total of 230 to 250 trial participants underwent TCR sequencing, of whom 207 received two doses of AZD1222 and 26 received two doses of the MenACWY control vaccine. Trial participants were enrolled by age into subgroups of 18-55, 56-69 and 70-plus years, and about 150, 27 and 61 TCR-sequenced participants, respectively, were included in these subgroups. General conclusions and limits of the study: Participants were mostly white British and included more females than males, and it was suggested by the authors that clonal diversity may have been underestimated. Reportedly, almost half of the unique spike-specific TCRs recognized epitopes lying outside the regions that are mutated in the B.1.351 and B.1.1.7 variants. Conclusions about previously exposed vaccinees are limited because only five to seven AZD1222 recipients were SARS-CoV-2 seropositive at baseline. In the small 56-69-year group, the increase in depth fell short of significance, most likely because of low power. After two AZD1222 doses, spike-specific TCR breadth and depth were significantly higher than at day 0 and than in MenACWY recipients. Because no day 14 peak-response samples were available, the repertoires could be characterized only after the peak T cell response. The whole spike protein was spanned by vaccine-associated CD4 TCRs, and dominant responses were seen in regions 160-218 and 743-854.

The CDR3 regions of human TCRbeta chains were subjected to immunosequencing. The original pipeline was this. Repertoire TCRs were checked for matches against a reference library of SARS-CoV-2-specific TCRs that had been generated using the MIRA antigen-specificity platform. Breadth was defined as the fraction of unique TCRs that were SARS-CoV-2-associated. Depth was defined as the fraction of total T cells that were SARS-CoV-2-associated. Using the MIRA data, every spike-specific TCR was mapped to the spike region that the TCR reacted to and assigned to either a CD4 or a CD8 class. Log10-transformed breadth and depth values were compared by one-way ANOVA with Sidak's multiple comparisons tests. TCRdb carries this immuneACCESS record with in-frame sequences only. Its versions omit some clonotypes, under half of them owing to an unresolved V gene in the studies checked, with the rest unexplained. That table is the source of V, J and clone size, and D and trimming were worked out from the DNA. This sample gives approximately 50,000 clones in total; approximately 88% of them show up just once. Approximately 14% of the sample belongs to the ten largest clones.

CDR1 SNHLY and CDR2 FYNNEI are derived from the germline V gene. Inclusive of the bounding cysteine and phenylalanine, the CDR3 is 13 residues long. The sequence is cut down to CDR3 DNA, 39 bases in frame from base 1. V loses 4 bases, J loses 2 bases, and the germline ends lie 8 bases apart. Of note for this clone: It lacks a known antigen. Per-base qualities were not stored, and no clone one base away is much larger.

The time point label for this specimen denotes: baseline before first vaccination. Vaccinee samples were obtained from the UK trials COV001 and COV002, which included a single-blind randomized controlled phase 2/3 trial of AZD1222 (ChAdOx1 nCoV-19) in healthy adults. For TCRbeta chain sequencing, PBMC samples from trial participants were taken at day 0 and at day 28 after the second dose. The source of this sequence is an adult in good health. The chain couples TRBV2 to TRBJ1-2, with no confidently assigned D gene. The sequenced sample was peripheral blood, obtained on day 0 of AZD1222 vaccination. The CDR3 sequence is CASSVSGNYGYTF. The DNA is as follows: TGTGCCAGCAGTGTGTCGGGGAACTATGGCTACACCTTC.